The 23 T cell receptor beta chains below come from one sample, sequenced in a study of blood T cell repertoires in COVID-19. Some clones are missing from TCRdb's copy, which holds only in-frame ones; the method was immunoSEQ multiplex PCR. The sample records over 50,000 clones, roughly 80% being singletons. Material: peripheral blood. All receptors derive from a man aged 55 to 69 with COVID-19, enrolled during active disease.

The V and J genes are TRBV5-1 and TRBJ1-4; 7 nucleotides line up with TRBD1. The CDR3 covers 15 residues. The germline V gene encodes CDR1 SGHRS and CDR2 YFSETQ. V dropped 4 bases and J dropped 7; count of bases not matched to a gene: 10. The CDR3 region is CASSQDPTGTEKLFF. The CDR3 DNA reads as TGCGCCAGCAGCCAGGATCCGACAGGGACTGAAAAACTGTTTTTT. Drawing the rest from reference TRBV5-1 and TRBJ1-4, the complete variable domain is KAGVTQTPRYLIKTRGQQVTLSCSPISGHRSVSWYQQTPGQGLQFLFEYFSETQRNKGNFPGRFSGRQFSNSRSEMNVSTLELGDSALYLCASSQDPTGTEKLFFGSGTQLSVL.

The rearrangement links TRBV4-2 to TRBJ2-2; D may be TRBD1 (5 bases). With 3 bases removed from V and 1 base from J, the gap between germline ends came to 12 bases. Germline V lookup: CDR1 LGHNA, CDR2 YNFKEQ. There are 16 residues in the CDR3. The CDR3 loop is CASSHKGDRNTGELFF. In DNA form, the CDR3 reads TGTGCCAGCAGCCATAAAGGAGACAGGAACACCGGGGAGCTGTTTTTT.

The chain combines TRBV5-1 with TRBJ1-2, with TRBD1 identical over 8 bases. The CDR3 sequence is 18 residues long. Trimming removed 3 bases from V and 3 bases from J; junction bases left unmatched: 16. Germline V gene lookup returns CDR1 SGHRS and CDR2 YFSETQ. CDR3 region: CASSSNVDRGNWHYGYTF. The CDR3 coding sequence is TGCGCCAGCAGCTCTAATGTCGACAGGGGAAATTGGCACTATGGCTACACCTTC.

The chain employs TRBV12-3 or TRBV12-4 and TRBJ1-1; maybe TRBD1 (6 bases). This CDR3 is built from 13 residues. The V end lost 2 bases, the J end lost 4 bases, and 8 bases lay between the germline ends. The CDR3 sequence: CASSLSRGTEAFF. In DNA form, the CDR3 reads TGTGCCAGCAGTTTATCCAGGGGCACTGAAGCTTTCTTT.

This clone appeared once. The rearrangement joins TRBV2 to TRBJ1-4; a weak D match, TRBD1 (6 bases). There are 15 residues in the CDR3. CDR1 SNHLY and CDR2 FYNNEI come from the germline V gene. Trimming stripped 4 bases from V and 1 base from J, with 10 bases between. CDR3 amino acids: CASSATGLTNEKLFF. The CDR3 coding sequence is TGTGCCAGCAGTGCTACAGGGTTAACTAATGAAAAACTGTTTTTT.

Concerning this clone itself: One junction end disagrees with the germline gene, perhaps due to a read error. The chain links TRBV29-1 to TRBJ2-7, with 11 bases aligning to TRBD2. This CDR3 is 14 amino acids long. Germline V lookup: CDR1 SQVTM, CDR2 ANQGSEA. The CDR3 reads CSVEGLAGGYEQYF. As DNA, the CDR3 is TGCAGCGTCGAAGGGCTAGCGGGGGGCTACGAGCAGTACTTC.

DNA for the CDR3: TGTGCCAGTAGTATAACCGGGACAGTTAATTCACCCCTCCACTTT. It codes for CASSITGTVNSPLHF. The rearrangement joins TRBV19 to TRBJ1-6; 7 bases map to TRBD1. CDR3 length: 15 residues. Germline values: CDR1 LNHDA, CDR2 SQIVND (reference sequence). The ends lost 2 bases at V and 6 bases at J; junction bases unmatched: 4.

This clone came up once. The rearrangement uses TRBV2 and TRBJ1-4; TRBD1 agrees at 8 bases. The CDR3 is 15 amino acids. CDR1 SNHLY and CDR2 FYNNEI come from the germline V gene. J lost 4 bases, V lost 6 bases, and 7 bases had no gene match. The CDR3 loop is CASRVGTGLNEKLFF. As DNA, the CDR3 is TGTGCCAGCAGGGTCGGGACAGGACTTAATGAAAAACTGTTTTTT.

This chain connects TRBV7-2 to TRBJ2-7; 13 bases match TRBD2. The CDR3 runs to 16 residues. The germline gives CDR1 SGHTA, CDR2 FQGNSA. V gave up 3 bases and J gave up 3 bases; unmatched junction bases: 5. Here the CDR3 reads CASSLDGTSGVYEQYF. The CDR3 DNA reads as TGTGCCAGCAGCTTGGACGGGACTAGCGGGGTCTACGAGCAGTACTTC.

The gene calls are TRBV3-1 (or the pseudogene TRBV3-2) and TRBJ2-7; no firm D call. This CDR3 has 15 amino acids. V lost 1 base, J lost 6 bases, and 16 bases lay in between. Germline CDR1 LGHDT, CDR2 YNNKEL (reference sequence). The CDR3 protein is CASSQGMTFSGEQYF. In DNA form, the CDR3 reads TGTGCCAGCAGCCAAGGTATGACCTTCTCGGGCGAGCAGTACTTC.

This clone was seen a handful of times. The chain carries TRBV6-1 and TRBJ2-7; 9 bases align to TRBD1. Germline CDR1 reads MNHNS; CDR2 reads SASEGT. The CDR3 loop spans 16 amino acids. The ends lost 4 bases at V and 3 bases at J; junction bases unmatched: 10. CDR3 coding DNA: TGTGCCAGCAGTGCCAGACCGGGACAGGGAGGCTACGAGCAGTACTTC. Translated: CASSARPGQGGYEQYF.

The chain carries TRBV4-1 and TRBJ2-7; D is ambiguous. Germline values: CDR1 MGHRA, CDR2 YSYEKL. The CDR3 totals 14 residues. With 1 base removed from V and 4 bases from J, the gap between germline ends came to 11 bases. The CDR3 here is CASSQVYPFYEQYF. The CDR3 nucleotides read TGCGCCAGCAGCCAAGTTTATCCGTTTTACGAGCAGTACTTC.

The chain has TRBV21-1 and TRBJ1-3. TRBV21-1 is noted as a pseudogene. The CDR3 length is 17 residues. The CDR3 region is CASNPWGGLYSGNTIYF. The CDR3 DNA reads as TGTGCCAGCAACCCGTGGGGGGGGCTATACTCTGGAAACACCATATATTTT.

This clone was found many times. This sequence joins TRBV9 and TRBJ2-2; the D gene is possibly TRBD2 (6 bases). The ends were cut back, 4 bases at V and 1 base at J, with 11 bases in the middle. CDR1 SGDLS and CDR2 YYNGEE come from the germline V gene. This CDR3 has 15 amino acids. The CDR3 DNA reads as TGTGCCAGCAGCCCTCGGGACTGGAACACCGGGGAGCTGTTTTTT. It codes for CASSPRDWNTGELFF. The variable domain in full, with the rest retrieved from reference TRBV9 and TRBJ2-2, is DSGVTQTPKHLITATGQRVTLRCSPRSGDLSVYWYQQSLDQGLQFLIQYYNGEERAKGNILERFSAQQFPDLHSELNLSSLELGDSALYFCASSPRDWNTGELFFGEGSRLTVL.

The chain joins TRBV19 to TRBJ2-3; TRBD2 matches 14 bases. Germline loops: CDR1 LNHDA, CDR2 SQIVND (reference sequence). V shed 7 bases, J shed 10 bases, and the junction held 10 bases outside the gene matches. This CDR3 contains 15 residues. The CDR3 region has the DNA TGTGCCAGTATGCCCGGGACTAGCGGGAGTGCTGCGCAGTATTTT. As protein: CASMPGTSGSAAQYF.

As for this clone: One end of the junction is discordant with germline, which a read error may explain. The DNA of the CDR3 is TGTGCCAGTAGTACCGGGACTAGCGGAGAGGCCCAGTACTTC. Its translation is CASSTGTSGEAQYF. J is TRBJ2-5 and V is TRBV19; 11 positions agree with TRBD2. The CDR3 is made up of 14 amino acids. Germline V gene data show CDR1 as LNHDA and CDR2 as SQIVND (reference sequence).

J is TRBJ1-6 and V is TRBV21-1. TRBV21-1 is a documented pseudogene. CDR3 length equals 12 residues. This chain's CDR3 is CASGGGNSPLHF. CDR3 bases: TGTGCCAGCGGGGGAGGCAATTCACCCCTCCACTTT.

The CDR3 DNA reads as TGTGCCAGCAGCTTACGGCGGCAGGGGTCCGGGGCCAACGTCCTGACTTTC. This gives the protein CASSLRRQGSGANVLTF. The genes are TRBV5-4 and TRBJ2-6, with a weak D call TRBD1 (6 bases). The CDR3 contains 17 residues. V gave up 2 bases and J gave up 4 bases, with 16 bases separating them. Germline CDR1 reads SGHNT; CDR2 reads YYREEE (reference sequence).

This chain connects TRBV12-3 or TRBV12-4 to TRBJ2-1; D unclear. The V and J ends lost 4 bases and 10 bases respectively, with 11 bases between them. The CDR3 runs to 12 residues. CDR3 protein: CASSYNYGEQFF. DNA of the CDR3: TGTGCCAGCAGTTACAACTATGGGGAGCAGTTCTTC.

This clone was seen a few times. V and J are TRBV9 and TRBJ2-3, with TRBD2 as a possible D gene (6 bases). The CDR3 loop spans 17 amino acids. The germline V gene encodes CDR1 SGDLS and CDR2 YYNGEE. Trimming pared 4 bases from V and 0 bases from J, leaving 18 bases between. The CDR3 spells CASSPSRGDFSTDTQYF. The CDR3, as DNA: TGTGCCAGCAGCCCCTCAAGAGGGGACTTTAGCACAGATACGCAGTATTTT.

The V call is TRBV15, the J call TRBJ2-1, with 9 bases fitting TRBD2. V shed 2 bases, J shed 0 bases, and the junction held 2 bases outside the gene matches. Germline V gives CDR1 LNHNV, CDR2 YYDKDF (reference sequence). The CDR3 loop spans 16 amino acids. This CDR3 is CATSRISGSSYNEQFF. CDR3 coding DNA: TGTGCCACCAGCAGAATTAGCGGGAGCTCCTACAATGAGCAGTTCTTC.

V is TRBV4-1 and J is TRBJ2-2; D is perhaps TRBD2 (6 bases). Trimming removed 3 bases from V and 7 bases from J, with 9 bases in between. Germline assignment: CDR1 MGHRA and CDR2 YSYEKL. The CDR3 spans 13 residues. The CDR3 loop is CASSQPGGGELFF. CDR3 sequence (DNA): TGCGCCAGCAGCCAGCCCGGGGGCGGGGAGCTGTTTTTT.

This rearrangement joins TRBV5-1 to TRBJ2-7; 10 bases fit TRBD2. The length of the CDR3 is 13 residues. The V and J ends lost 5 bases and 4 bases, in that order; junction bases with no gene match: 3. Germline CDR1 and CDR2: SGHRS and YFSETQ. CDR3 sequence: CASRPGLAYEQYF. The CDR3 DNA reads as TGCGCCAGCAGGCCGGGACTAGCGTACGAGCAGTACTTC. Full variable domain (missing parts from reference TRBV5-1 and TRBJ2-7): KAGVTQTPRYLIKTRGQQVTLSCSPISGHRSVSWYQQTPGQGLQFLFEYFSETQRNKGNFPGRFSGRQFSNSRSEMNVSTLELGDSALYLCASRPGLAYEQYFGPGTRLTVT.